The rows below give T cell receptor beta chains drawn from one sample of a study of shared clonotypes between healthy human individuals. Profiling relied on immunoSEQ multiplex PCR, and the TCRdb table lists in-frame clones only, not all of them. The data show around 440,000 clones, around 77% seen once. Sequencing was performed on PBMCs. The receptors originated from a woman aged 40-49 years in good health. Some clones in this sample may be carry-over from other donors' samples. Each CDR3 is given with its conserved first and last residue. A D gene is named only where the DNA matches it firmly. Size tells how often a clone was seen (once, few, many) or the class of an expanded clone, and some rows leave it out.

d_call	v_call	cdr3_length	j_call	clone_size	cdr3_nt	cdr3_aa
.	TRBV6-6	14	TRBJ2-7	.	TGTGCCAGCAGTTACCCCGGGAGGGGGCTCGAGCAGTACTTC	CASSYPGRGLEQYF
TRBD2	TRBV7-2	18	TRBJ2-7	few	TGTGCCAGCAGCTTAGGGACTAGCGGACGAACAACCTCCTACGAGCAGTACTTC	CASSLGTSGRTTSYEQYF
.	TRBV5-4	14	TRBJ1-1	.	TGTGCCAGCAGCGACCGGGACGGGAACACTGAAGCTTTCTTT	CASSDRDGNTEAFF
.	TRBV18	18	TRBJ2-7	.	TGTGCCAGCTCACCACTCGGGGGAGCCGGCAGTCCTACGGGGGAGCAGTACTTC	CASSPLGGAGSPTGEQYF
.	TRBV6-5	14	TRBJ2-7	.	TGTGCCAGCAGTTACTCTCCAGGGCGCTACGAGCAGTACTTC	CASSYSPGRYEQYF
.	TRBV21-1	15	TRBJ1-2	once	TGTGCCAGCAGCAAGGTAGGCCTATTCAACTATGGCTACACCTTC	CASSKVGLFNYGYTF
.	TRBV5-1	14	TRBJ2-7	.	TGCGCCAGCAGCCCTCCCGGGAGAACATACGAGCAGTACTTC	CASSPPGRTYEQYF
TRBD2	TRBV27	16	TRBJ2-1	.	TGTGCCAGCAGTTCAGGGGGACAGCGGGAGGGCCGGCAGCAGTTCTTC	CASSSGGQREGRQQFF
TRBD1	TRBV9	15	TRBJ2-2	.	TGTGCCAGCGCTGGGGACAGGGGGAACACCGGGGAGCTGTTTTTT	CASAGDRGNTGELFF
TRBD2	TRBV7-8	16	TRBJ2-7	.	TGTGCCAGCAGCTTGCCGACTAGCGGGCTACTTTTCGAGCAGTACTTC	CASSLPTSGLLFEQYF
.	TRBV5-1	15	TRBJ2-3	.	TGCGCCAGCAGCTTGGGGCGGAGTAGCACAGATACGCAGTATTTT	CASSLGRSSTDTQYF
TRBD1	TRBV10-3	14	TRBJ2-7	.	TGTGCCATCAAGCCGGGACAGAACTCCTACGAGCAGTACTTC	CAIKPGQNSYEQYF